This TCR beta chain originates from a study of graft-versus-host responses after intestinal transplantation. Looking at the study overall: Induction using anti-thymocyte globulin, followed by tacrolimus and steroids for roughly 3 years, was given to all recipients.

Libraries were prepared by immunoSEQ multiplex PCR; TCRdb keeps only in-frame clonotypes and omits some of them. Among about 93,000 clones listed, 80% to 85% were seen once. Germline CDR1 and CDR2: SNHLY and FYNNEI. Trimming stripped 4 bases from V and 5 bases from J, with 11 bases between. The CDR3 has 13 amino acids. Whole-study results and caveats: Peak circulating GvH clone levels tracked with early post-transplant HvG declines.

With respect to this clone: The antigen is unknown.

This sequence joins TRBV2 and TRBJ1-1, with a possible D match to TRBD1 (5 bases). The TCR was taken from a human donor who received an intestinal transplant. The sequencing here drew on unstimulated CD4+ T cells sorted from spleen or lymph node cells, taken before intestinal transplant. The CDR3 loop is CASSVREGTEAFF. The CDR3 DNA reads as TGTGCCAGCAGTGTCAGGGAAGGGACTGAAGCTTTCTTT. Filled out from reference TRBV2 and TRBJ1-1, the complete variable domain reads EPEVTQTPSHQVTQMGQEVILRCVPISNHLYFYWYRQILGQKVEFLVSFYNNEISEKSEIFDDQFSVERPDGSNFTLKIRSTKLEDSAMYFCASSVREGTEAFFGQGTRLTVV.